This T cell receptor beta chain was sequenced during a study of CD8 T cells in ankylosing spondylitis. Trimming removed 2 bases at V and 5 bases at J, with 10 bases between. This CDR3 comprises 14 residues. The V gene's germline CDR1 is SGDLS and CDR2 YYNGEE. TCRdb re-called the 5' RACE reads with MiXCR, one entry per CDR3 protein. The sample consists of around 42,000 distinct CDR3 sequences, approximately 2.6% of them appearing once. Findings and limits, study-wide: It was reported that disease-linked clones were significantly enriched in matched ankylosing spondylitis synovial fluid. A TCR beta motif of under ten highly homologous variants seemed to mark ankylosing spondylitis blood.

This clonotype was detected ten times or more. As yet, its antigen is unknown. This chain links TRBV9 with TRBJ1-4; possibly TRBD1 for D (5 bases). This clonotype was obtained from a male donor with ankylosing spondylitis or in good health (not recorded which). The specimen sequenced was blood, either unsorted or a sorted T cell fraction (not recorded which). The CDR3 sequence: CASSVRDGNEKLFF. DNA of the CDR3: TGTGCCAGCAGCGTCCGGGACGGCAATGAAAAACTGTTTTTT.